These T cell receptor beta chains were read from a single sample in a study of CD8 T cells in ankylosing spondylitis. TCRdb reanalysed the 5' RACE reads using MiXCR and keeps one entry per CDR3 protein. The data contain around 890,000 distinct CDR3 sequences, 10% to 15% of them singletons. Sequenced material: blood, either unsorted or a sorted T cell fraction (not recorded which). The receptors derive from a male donor with ankylosing spondylitis. The conserved cysteine and the conserved F or W are not part of the CDR3 here. The order of the fields is CDR3 protein, J gene, clone size, V gene. Rows give clone size only sometimes, using once, few, many, or a class for an expanded clone.

CDR3: ASSPLTTSGNQETQY
J: TRBJ2-5
size: few
V: TRBV7-7

CDR3: ASSLYPPPSSYNEQF
J: TRBJ2-1
size: NA
V: TRBV7-3

CDR3: ASSLPMGLAGGRNEQF
J: TRBJ2-1
size: many
V: TRBV7-8

CDR3: ASSGDFNTEAF
J: TRBJ1-1
size: NA
V: TRBV2

CDR3: SATRKAYNEQF
J: TRBJ2-1
size: few
V: TRBV20-1

CDR3: ASILGSSTDTQY
J: TRBJ2-3
size: NA
V: TRBV7-2

CDR3: ASSVALPRGGGTDTQY
J: TRBJ2-3
size: NA
V: TRBV9

CDR3: ASSLGQLNTEAF
J: TRBJ1-1
size: many
V: TRBV7-9

CDR3: ASSETGDRGLSGYT
J: TRBJ1-2
size: few
V: TRBV2

CDR3: ASSLFQGAVGELF
J: TRBJ2-2
size: NA
V: TRBV5-1

CDR3: ASRNTGTGFGNEQF
J: TRBJ2-1
size: few
V: TRBV6-1

CDR3: ASSSDMTGELF
J: TRBJ2-2
size: NA
V: TRBV5-4

CDR3: SAKTRVNEQY
J: TRBJ2-7
size: many
V: TRBV20-1

CDR3: ASSLVYEGDYGYT
J: TRBJ1-2
size: NA
V: TRBV7-2

CDR3: ASTHGEGYNEKLF
J: TRBJ1-4
size: once
V: TRBV6-1

CDR3: ASSHGSRDPQATQY
J: TRBJ2-5
size: NA
V: TRBV4-2

CDR3: ASSYMLRMEPLAKNIQY
J: TRBJ2-4
size: NA
V: TRBV19

CDR3: ASSPEPIPGETQY
J: TRBJ2-5
size: many
V: TRBV18

CDR3: ASSLFYSNQPQH
J: TRBJ1-5
size: NA
V: TRBV12-3/TRBV12-4

CDR3: ASSRAHREQF
J: TRBJ2-1
size: NA
V: TRBV11-3

CDR3: ASSEGRGDYNEQF
J: TRBJ2-1
size: few
V: TRBV2

CDR3: ASSHGGAAYEQY
J: TRBJ2-7
size: few
V: TRBV6-1

CDR3: ASSRNTRLDLYEQY
J: TRBJ2-7
size: few
V: TRBV11-2

CDR3: ASSSGGLGGVQF
J: TRBJ2-1
size: NA
V: TRBV5-1

CDR3: ASSSVGHGELF
J: TRBJ2-2
size: once
V: TRBV6-2/TRBV6-3

CDR3: ASTEPPGSGNTIY
J: TRBJ1-3
size: many
V: TRBV6-1

CDR3: ASSQPGGTEAF
J: TRBJ1-1
size: few
V: TRBV18

CDR3: ASSQDDRQETQY
J: TRBJ2-5
size: few
V: TRBV4-3

CDR3: SAHRDRYYGYT
J: TRBJ1-2
size: many
V: TRBV20-1

CDR3: ASSRLGEESGYGYT
J: TRBJ1-2
size: many
V: TRBV27

CDR3: ASSSRRDRVRYTQY
J: TRBJ2-3
size: few
V: TRBV7-2

CDR3: ASNPSWSYEQY
J: TRBJ2-7
size: NA
V: TRBV6-1

CDR3: ASRPTSGTDTQY
J: TRBJ2-3
size: few
V: TRBV2

CDR3: AISLAGAYQETQY
J: TRBJ2-5
size: NA
V: TRBV10-3

CDR3: AISPGNTGELF
J: TRBJ2-2
size: NA
V: TRBV10-3

CDR3: SVRPHRDTEAF
J: TRBJ1-1
size: many
V: TRBV29-1

CDR3: ASSLWTQNNEQF
J: TRBJ2-1
size: few
V: TRBV28

CDR3: ASSYLTDLAKNIQY
J: TRBJ2-4
size: NA
V: TRBV6-5

CDR3: ASSSGQGGQTQY
J: TRBJ2-5
size: many
V: TRBV7-2

CDR3: SVSGGYSNQPQH
J: TRBJ1-5
size: NA
V: TRBV29-1

CDR3: SARRVSGTRLDGYT
J: TRBJ1-2
size: NA
V: TRBV20-1

CDR3: ASSLVSGGPRDTQY
J: TRBJ2-3
size: once
V: TRBV7-2

CDR3: ASSSGGGWGLNTEAF
J: TRBJ1-1
size: few
V: TRBV5-1

CDR3: ASSLGENYEQY
J: TRBJ2-7
size: NA
V: TRBV5-1

CDR3: ASSSTKVGEKLF
J: TRBJ1-4
size: few
V: TRBV6-5

CDR3: ASRPGQASYEQY
J: TRBJ2-7
size: few
V: TRBV5-6

CDR3: ASSRDRGSVKNIQY
J: TRBJ2-4
size: NA
V: TRBV4-3

CDR3: ASALSGSTDTQY
J: TRBJ2-3
size: few
V: TRBV12-5

CDR3: ASTTGGGEKLF
J: TRBJ1-4
size: NA
V: TRBV6-1

CDR3: AIRDNYGYT
J: TRBJ1-2
size: NA
V: TRBV28

CDR3: SVGGGGDEKLF
J: TRBJ1-4
size: NA
V: TRBV29-1

CDR3: ASRQGTTGNTIY
J: TRBJ1-3
size: few
V: TRBV27

CDR3: ASSYSRREVGAEAF
J: TRBJ1-1
size: many
V: TRBV6-2/TRBV6-3

CDR3: ASTVQKETQY
J: TRBJ2-5
size: NA
V: TRBV2

CDR3: ASSYSGYRANTEAF
J: TRBJ1-1
size: few
V: TRBV6-2/TRBV6-3

CDR3: ASSPPRGGRDEQY
J: TRBJ2-7
size: once
V: TRBV7-2

CDR3: ASSLPSGYYEQY
J: TRBJ2-7
size: many
V: TRBV5-1

CDR3: ASSTAQGWETQY
J: TRBJ2-5
size: few
V: TRBV5-1